This T cell receptor beta chain was found in a study of human T cells and chemical hapten exposure. Study at large: Affected patients, primarily female, had alopecia areata, totalis or universalis.

This clonotype was picked up a small number of times. What it recognizes is unknown. Authors' methods: With a range of 23,224 to 690,600, the median per sample was 95,638 TCRs. TCRdb itself ran the RACE reads through MiXCR, one entry per CDR3 protein. TCRdb's processing, not the authors', yielded these V and J calls. The table shows 65,000 to 100,000 distinct CDR3 sequences, with about 6.3% occurring only once. Study results and limitations: Significantly more large CDR3 similarity clusters arose among expanded TCRs than among controls.

The time point here: patch test 2, 6 weeks after DPC sensitization. Treatment reported: therapeutic diphenylcyclopropenone sensitization with weekly scalp DPC. The CDR3 is 13 residues long. V shed 6 bases, J shed 7 bases, and the junction held 7 bases outside the gene matches. The chain couples TRBV12-3 or TRBV12-4 to TRBJ1-2, with TRBD1 matching 8 bases. The receptor was derived from a woman in her thirties with alopecia areata. Some clones in this sample may be carry-over from other donors' samples. Sequencing was performed on whole blood, taken in connection with sensitization to the hapten diphenylcyclopropenone (DPC). The CDR3 DNA follows: TGTGCCAGCAGGGCTACAGGGGGAATTGGCTACACCTTC. This gives the protein CASRATGGIGYTF.